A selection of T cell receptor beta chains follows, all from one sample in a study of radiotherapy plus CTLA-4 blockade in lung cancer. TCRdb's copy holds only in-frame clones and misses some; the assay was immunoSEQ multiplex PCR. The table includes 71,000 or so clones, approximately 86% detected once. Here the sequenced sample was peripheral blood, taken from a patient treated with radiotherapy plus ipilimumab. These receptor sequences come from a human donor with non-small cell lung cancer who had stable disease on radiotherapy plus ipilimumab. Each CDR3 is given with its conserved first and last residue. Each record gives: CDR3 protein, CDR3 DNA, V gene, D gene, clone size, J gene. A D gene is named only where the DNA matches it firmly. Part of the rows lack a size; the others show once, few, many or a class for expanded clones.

CAWTWGQGPANYGYTF TGTGCCTGGACCTGGGGGCAGGGCCCAGCTAACTATGGCTACACCTTC TRBV30 . . TRBJ1-2
CASSFRLPNEKLFF TGTGCCAGCAGCTTTAGACTGCCGAATGAAAAACTGTTTTTT TRBV5-5 . few TRBJ1-4
CASSRGGVVAAQETQYF TGCGCCAGCAGCCGGGGGGGTGTAGTAGCGGCACAAGAGACCCAGTACTTC TRBV4-1 TRBD2 . TRBJ2-5
CASSARRTGVTYEQYF TGTGCCAGCAGTGCCCGGAGGACAGGGGTAACCTACGAGCAGTACTTC TRBV2 TRBD1 . TRBJ2-7
CATSPPTGSNSPLHF TGTGCCACCAGCCCACCAACAGGCTCTAATTCACCCCTCCACTTT TRBV15 . . TRBJ1-6
CASSQVISGELFF TGTGCCAGCAGCCAAGTTATTTCCGGGGAGCTGTTTTTT TRBV14 . . TRBJ2-2
CASSEAYRPRDSNEKLFF TGTGCCAGCAGTGAGGCGTACAGGCCCCGGGACAGTAATGAAAAACTGTTTTTT TRBV2 TRBD1 . TRBJ1-4
CAISAQDRDPYEQYF TGTGCCATCAGTGCCCAGGACAGGGATCCCTACGAGCAGTACTTC TRBV10-3 TRBD1 . TRBJ2-7
CASDPGQGNEKLFF TGTGCCAGTGACCCGGGACAGGGAAACGAAAAACTGTTTTTT TRBV19 TRBD1 once TRBJ1-4
CASSFGEPQYF TGTGCCAGCAGCTTCGGAGAGCCCCAGTACTTC TRBV7-2 . . TRBJ2-5
CASNAPRGLHRELFF TGTGCCAGCAACGCCCCCAGGGGTCTCCACCGGGAGCTGTTTTTT TRBV28 . . TRBJ2-2
CASSRTGTAYEQYF TGTGCCAGCAGCCGCACCGGGACAGCCTACGAGCAGTACTTC TRBV6-5 TRBD1 . TRBJ2-7
CASSPPGTSGSSAQYF TGTGCCAGCAGCCCCCCCGGTACTAGCGGGAGTAGCGCCCAGTACTTC TRBV9 TRBD2 . TRBJ2-5
CASSLVRYNEQFF TGTGCCAGCAGCTTAGTGCGATACAATGAGCAGTTCTTC TRBV7-2 . . TRBJ2-1
CASSTGRGNSPLHF TGTGCCAGCAGCACGGGACGGGGTAATTCACCCCTCCACTTT TRBV7-3 . few TRBJ1-6
CASSLDPFYNEQFF TGTGCCAGCAGCTTAGATCCCTTTTACAATGAGCAGTTCTTC TRBV7-6 . . TRBJ2-1
CASSFARDTGIAATQYF TGTGCCAGCAGTTTTGCCCGGGACACTGGTATAGCCGCTACGCAGTATTTT TRBV27 . once TRBJ2-3
CASSYSPDQPQHF TGTGCCAGCAGTTACTCACCCGATCAGCCCCAGCATTTT TRBV6-5 . once TRBJ1-5
CASSFGSVFGVHSGANVLTF TGTGCCAGCAGCTTTGGGTCCGTTTTCGGGGTGCACTCTGGGGCCAACGTCCTGACTTTC TRBV7-8 . . TRBJ2-6
CSVVGLAGIGSKNIQYF TGCAGCGTTGTAGGGCTAGCGGGGATCGGATCCAAAAACATTCAGTACTTC TRBV29-1 TRBD2 . TRBJ2-4
CASSLAASGRALKQFF TGTGCCAGCAGTTTAGCGGCTAGCGGGAGGGCTCTCAAGCAGTTCTTC TRBV27 TRBD2 few TRBJ2-1
CASSRDRGRQETQYF TGTGCCAGCAGCCGGGACAGGGGGCGTCAAGAGACCCAGTACTTC TRBV14 TRBD1 . TRBJ2-5
CASSQDLAAGGAIETQYF TGTGCCAGCAGCCAAGACTTGGCGGCGGGGGGGGCCATTGAGACCCAGTACTTC TRBV4-2 TRBD2 few TRBJ2-5
CASSEGGSGANVLTF TGTGCCAGCAGTGAAGGGGGCTCTGGGGCCAACGTCCTGACTTTC TRBV6-1 . . TRBJ2-6
CASSPPGTEIWAFF TGTGCCAGCAGTCCTCCCGGGACAGAGATATGGGCTTTCTTT TRBV28 TRBD1 . TRBJ1-1
CASSLERGDSPLHF TGTGCCAGCAGCTTGGAAAGGGGAGATTCACCCCTCCACTTT TRBV5-4 . . TRBJ1-6
CASSKQGARLAETQYF TGTGCCAGCAGCAAACAGGGGGCGCGTTTGGCAGAGACCCAGTACTTC TRBV9 TRBD1 . TRBJ2-5
CASKSLTGGSNSPLHF TGTGCCAGCAAGTCCCTGACAGGGGGGAGTAATTCACCCCTCCACTTT TRBV4-2 TRBD1 . TRBJ1-6
CASSLSAGTYNEQFF TGTGCCAGCAGCTTGAGTGCGGGGACCTACAATGAGCAGTTCTTC TRBV5-4 . . TRBJ2-1
CASSLGLGNTGELFF TGTGCCAGCAGCTTGGGACTAGGGAACACCGGGGAGCTGTTTTTT TRBV7-3 TRBD2 . TRBJ2-2
CASSDKDSVSNYGYTF TGCGCCAGCAGTGATAAGGACAGCGTGTCTAACTATGGCTACACCTTC TRBV10-2 . . TRBJ1-2
CASSPLAGTGANVLTF TGTGCCAGCTCACCACTAGCGGGGACTGGGGCCAACGTCCTGACTTTC TRBV18 TRBD2 . TRBJ2-6
CVSSETALLTDTQYF TGTGTCAGCAGTGAGACAGCCCTTCTCACAGATACGCAGTATTTT TRBV6-1 . . TRBJ2-3
CASSDPIAGRSTDTQYF TGTGCCAGCAGTGACCCCATAGCGGGGCGGTCCACAGATACGCAGTATTTT TRBV28 TRBD2 . TRBJ2-3
CASSLDGTVSYEQYF TGTGCCAGCAGCTTAGATGGGACAGTCTCCTACGAGCAGTACTTC TRBV7-2 TRBD1 . TRBJ2-7
CASSRLAGEVGELFF TGTGCCAGTAGTCGACTAGCGGGAGAGGTCGGGGAGCTGTTTTTT TRBV19 TRBD2 . TRBJ2-2
CATSERGPVETQYF TGTGCCACCAGCGAAAGGGGACCCGTAGAGACCCAGTACTTC TRBV15 . . TRBJ2-5
CASSDRGYGYTF TGTGCCAGCAGCGACAGGGGTTATGGCTACACCTTC TRBV11-2 TRBD1 . TRBJ1-2
CASRLAGGDEQFF TGTGCCAGCCGACTAGCGGGAGGGGATGAGCAGTTCTTC TRBV6-1 TRBD2 . TRBJ2-1
CASSLAVGTVGYTEAFF TGCGCCAGCAGCTTGGCTGTGGGGACGGTCGGCTACACTGAAGCTTTCTTT TRBV5-1 . . TRBJ1-1
CASQLGAGGPRGTDTQYF TGTGCCAGCCAGCTTGGAGCGGGAGGGCCGCGCGGGACAGATACGCAGTATTTT TRBV5-4 TRBD2 once TRBJ2-3
CASSVDGQGSEQYF TGTGCCAGCAGCGTAGATGGACAGGGCTCCGAGCAGTACTTC TRBV9 TRBD1 . TRBJ2-7
CASSLPLAGGSEQYF TGTGCCAGCAGCTTACCCCTAGCGGGAGGTTCCGAGCAGTACTTC TRBV7-9 TRBD2 . TRBJ2-7
CSVLFRDNSPLHF TGCAGCGTTCTTTTCAGGGATAATTCACCCCTCCACTTT TRBV29-1 . . TRBJ1-6
CASSEDSQSHQPQHF TGTGCCAGCAGTGAAGACTCCCAAAGCCATCAGCCCCAGCATTTT TRBV21-1 . medium-sized TRBJ1-5
CASSQDRQAGTTDTQYF TGTGCCAGCAGCCAAGATAGGCAGGCGGGGACCACAGATACGCAGTATTTT TRBV4-2 . . TRBJ2-3
CASSLGTGNGEQYF TGTGCCAGCAGCCTCGGGACAGGGAATGGCGAGCAGTACTTC TRBV6-5 TRBD1 . TRBJ2-7
CASSLHYSGRSTDTQYF TGTGCCAGCAGCCTCCACTATAGCGGGAGGAGCACAGATACGCAGTATTTT TRBV7-2 TRBD2 . TRBJ2-3
CASRPPVGQGASEVFF . TRBV28 . . TRBJ1-1
CAFLGGGIQETQYF TGTGCCTTCCTCGGAGGGGGGATCCAAGAGACCCAGTACTTC TRBV30 . . TRBJ2-5